This T cell receptor (beta chain) is drawn from a study of T cells in Graves' hyperthyroidism and ophthalmopathy. The wider study: Specimen type is peripheral blood, collected at initial diagnosis prior to any treatment.

Amplified TCR beta CDR3 regions came from RNA transcripts. A first-round RT-PCR of the TCR CDR3 used the HTBI primer set. TCRdb independently ran MiXCR on the multiplex PCR reads; one entry per CDR3 protein. The sample has approximately 260,000 distinct CDR3 sequences; roughly 15% are singletons. This clonotype was counted ten times or more. Germline assignment: CDR1 LGHDT and CDR2 YNNKEL (reference sequence). V was trimmed by 2 bases and J by 4 bases, leaving 8 bases between them. The CDR3 consists of 14 residues. Diagnoses used clinical symptoms, serum thyroxine and TRAb, thyroid ultrasound and orbital computed tomography.

The gene calls are TRBV3-1 and TRBJ2-2, with a possible D match to TRBD1 (6 bases). The sequenced sample was blood. The source of this sequence is a woman between 50 and 59 years old with Graves' hyperthyroidism that later progressed to Graves' ophthalmopathy. Written as DNA, the CDR3 is TGTGCCAGCAGCCAAATAGGGGGCACCGGGGAGCTGTTTTTT. Translation: CASSQIGGTGELFF.